A single T cell receptor (beta chain) is shown here with its context. Its recognized antigen is unknown. No base-level quality is on record; no much larger clone is a single base apart. The library was prepared using multiplex PCR. The listed sequencing device is Illumina HiSeq 4000. To build TCR beta libraries, CDR3 regions were amplified by Arm-PCR using iRepertoire HTBI primers. Gel purification was performed on PCR products prior to sequencing. Per the original workflow: Gene usage analysis of CDR3 amino acid clonotypes relied on the approximately 62 TRBV and more than twelve TRBJ segments identified across samples. COPE and FqMerger were used to merge the filtered high-quality paired reads into contigs. Contigs were aligned with BLAST to IMGT TRBV, TRBD and TRBJ reference genes, and CDR3 was defined per IMGT. Any clonotype with a frequency above 0.1% was counted as a highly expanded clone. Repertoire diversity was measured by Shannon entropy, and V-J evenness by the Gini coefficient. Public clonotypes were defined as clonotypes shared by more than one individual. TCRdb cleaned the public reads at Q25 with fastp, built clones with MiXCR and kept in-frame beta chains. Entries are consolidated by CDR3 protein sequence, retaining the most common genes and DNA. These V and J calls originate from TCRdb's pipeline instead of the authors' own analysis. For this sample there are 650,000 to 700,000 distinct CDR3 sequences; around 32% appear just once. Together, the top ten hold around 42% of the sample.

These data come from a study of regulatory T cells in long-lasting Graves disease (TCRdb year 2021). Background on the whole study: Persistent Graves' disease meant more than 5 years of antithyroid drug treatment with TSH receptor autoantibodies that stayed positive. Patients with persistent Graves' disease were compared with patients with newly diagnosed Graves' disease using TCR sequencing and RNA sequencing of peripheral blood. The study was conducted in China and was registered as a clinical trial. A total of some 33 samples were covered by TCR sequencing, comprising 13 persistent and around 20 newly diagnosed Graves' disease patients. In the clinical cohort, patients with persistent Graves' disease had used antithyroid drugs for an average of around 9.9 years. The paper as a whole reports these results and caveats: Compared with newly diagnosed patients, patients with persistent Graves' disease had lower TCR Shannon entropy and fewer highly expanded clones, which suggests clonal expansion. The authors acknowledged the small sample size as a limitation that may reduce accuracy. The study examined only peripheral blood because the primary lesion, thyroid tissue, could not be accessed. Sequencing and analysis were restricted to the TCR beta chain. More public clonotypes were shared among persistent patients (roughly 3,000) than among newly diagnosed patients (roughly 1,000). TRBV28, TRBJ1-2 and TRBJ2-5 were preferentially used in persistent disease, while TRBV20-1 and TRBJ2-1 were favored in newly diagnosed disease.

The time point label, read with the paper, signifies: persistent/refractory GD, antithyroid drugs over 5 years with positive TRAb. For both TCR sequencing and RNA sequencing, RNA was extracted from PBMCs in TRIzol. The diagnosis of Graves' disease was made according to American Thyroid Association guidelines. Recruitment of patients was carried out at an endocrinology department in Xi'an, China. Each patient gave approximately 8.8 milliliters of peripheral blood, collected in an EDTA anticoagulant tube. Ficoll Paque Plus density gradient separation was used to isolate PBMCs, and no further T cell sorting was done. An Agilent 2100 Bioanalyzer and agarose gel were used to check RNA quality, while a NanoDrop 2000 measured RNA concentration. For CDR1 and CDR2, the germline V gene (reference sequence) lists SEHNR and FQNEAQ. At the junction V is shortened by 5 bases and J by 2 bases; bases outside the gene matches: 6. The CDR3 has 14 amino acids, counting the end cysteine and phenylalanine. The CDR3 DNA has 42 bases and is translated from base 1.

The V and J segments used are TRBV7-9 and TRBJ2-7; 7 central nucleotides agree with TRBD2. This sample comprised peripheral blood mononuclear cells (PBMCs), obtained when the disease was refractory, from a patient treated with antithyroid drugs. This TCR was recovered from a female donor with Graves disease. The CDR3 here reads CASSPGTTTYEQYF. The nucleotide sequence is given as TGTGCCAGCAGCCCCGGGACTACCACCTACGAGCAGTACTTC.